The entry that follows covers one T cell receptor (delta chain) sequence. Its antigen is not identified. The data originate from a study of human gamma delta and Vdelta1 T cells. General study results and limits: Acute myeloid leukemia was reportedly broadly targeted by polyclonal Delta One T cells.

TCRdb re-processed the PCR reads via CATT. Found here are over 10,000 delta-chain clones, roughly 50% of them singletons; the top ten hold less than 1.6%. V shed 2 bases and J 0 bases; nucleotides not matched to a gene: 35. The CDR3 totals 30 residues. CDR1 TSWWSYY and CDR2 QGS come from the germline V gene. Sequencing used Vdelta1 gamma-delta T cells from blood grown in culture (DOT cells). The sequence was obtained from a human donor in good health. The V gene is TRDV1, the J gene TRDJ3; 12 positions agree with TRDD3. The CDR3 DNA sequence: TGTGCTCTTGGGGAAGGATCCATGCGTTTTTCCGACCAACGAGTCTGGGGGATACGCCCGAACTCCTGGGACACCCGACAGATGTTTTTC. Encoded protein: CALGEGSMRFSDQRVWGIRPNSWDTRQMFF.